This T cell receptor (beta chain) was sequenced in a study of cytomegalovirus exposure and HLA in healthy donors. Germline-derived CDR1 and CDR2 are SGHVS and FNYEAQ. V trimming: 5 bases; J trimming: 4 bases; junction bases outside the gene matches: 6. The CDR3 covers 14 residues. The PCR was carried out with 60 Vbeta primers and 13 Jbeta primers. Here immunoSEQ multiplex PCR was the method, and the copy in TCRdb shows in-frame clones only, minus some. The table has roughly 170,000 clones, 84% seen once. Notes on this clone: Its antigen is undetermined. Other DNA variants within this sample encode the same CDR3.

Findings and limits, study-wide: The later analysis indicated that the majority of CMV-associated TCR beta chains appeared HLA-restricted. Reports described diagnosis of cytomegalovirus status by the classifier as highly specific and sensitive. About 180 TCR beta chains were listed as cytomegalovirus-associated.

Nominally healthy donors were sampled, though unrecorded immune exposures were likely. The specimen sequenced was PBMCs. The chain employs TRBV7-6 and TRBJ2-7; 9 bases align to TRBD1. The clonotype originates from a girl under 18 in good health and CMV-seropositive. The CDR3 is CASSPGTGLYEQYF. The CDR3 coding sequence is TGTGCCAGCAGCCCCGGGACAGGGTTGTACGAGCAGTACTTC.